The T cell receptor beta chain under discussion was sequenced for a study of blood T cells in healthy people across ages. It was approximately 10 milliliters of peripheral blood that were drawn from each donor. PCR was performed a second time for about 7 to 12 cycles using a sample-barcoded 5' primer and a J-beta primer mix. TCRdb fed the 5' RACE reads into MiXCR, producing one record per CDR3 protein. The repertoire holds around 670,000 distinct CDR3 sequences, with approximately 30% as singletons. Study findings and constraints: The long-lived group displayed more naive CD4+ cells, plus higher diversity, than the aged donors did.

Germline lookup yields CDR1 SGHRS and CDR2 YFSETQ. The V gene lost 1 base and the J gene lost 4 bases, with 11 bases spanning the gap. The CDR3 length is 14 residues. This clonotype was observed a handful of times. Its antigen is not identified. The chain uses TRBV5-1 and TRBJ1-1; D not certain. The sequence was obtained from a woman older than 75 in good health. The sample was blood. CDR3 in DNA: TGCGCCAGCAGCTTGAAGGGTGAGGTCACTGAAGCTTTCTTT. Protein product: CASSLKGEVTEAFF.